This T cell receptor (beta chain) originates from a study of cytotoxic CD8 clonotypes in ibrutinib-treated CLL. Profiling relied on immunoSEQ multiplex PCR, and the TCRdb table lists in-frame clones only, not all of them. The sample lists approximately 280,000 clones; around 77% were seen once. This clone has just a few counts. Its antigen is undetermined. CDR3 length: 14 amino acids. J was trimmed by 6 bases and V by 4 bases; bases with no gene match: 5. Germline CDR1 is MNHEY and CDR2 is SMNVEV (reference sequence). Study-wide results and caveats: Rising at ibrutinib response, clonality subsequently fell back toward baseline at progression. Clonality measured at baseline exceeded age-matched healthy donors, tracking circulating CD8+ T-cell counts.

This specimen consisted of PBMCs, obtained at disease progression, from a patient treated with ibrutinib. The chain couples TRBV27 to TRBJ2-2; 7 bases are shared with TRBD2. The clonotype comes from a human donor with chronic lymphocytic leukemia. The CDR3 region has the DNA TGTGCCAGCAGTTCCGGACTAGTCTCCGGGGAGCTGTTTTTT. Translation gives CASSSGLVSGELFF.